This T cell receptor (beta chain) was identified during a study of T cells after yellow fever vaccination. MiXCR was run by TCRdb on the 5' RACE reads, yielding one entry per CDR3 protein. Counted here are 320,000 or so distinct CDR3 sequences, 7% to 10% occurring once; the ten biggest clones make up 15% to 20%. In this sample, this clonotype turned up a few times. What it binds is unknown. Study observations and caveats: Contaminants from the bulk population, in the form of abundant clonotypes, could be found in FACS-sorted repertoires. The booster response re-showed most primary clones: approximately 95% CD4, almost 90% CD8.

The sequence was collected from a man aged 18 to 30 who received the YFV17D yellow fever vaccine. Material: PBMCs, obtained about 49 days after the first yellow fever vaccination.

The CDR3 sequence is CASSLGLAGAGEQFF. In DNA, the CDR3 is TGCGCCAGCAGCTTGGGACTAGCGGGGGCTGGGGAGCAGTTCTTC. This rearrangement joins TRBV5-1 to TRBJ2-1, with 12 bases aligning to TRBD2. This CDR3 is 15 amino acids long. V trimming: 0 bases; J trimming: 10 bases; junction bases outside the gene matches: 5. Per the germline V gene, CDR1 is SGHRS and CDR2 is YFSETQ.